This TCR beta chain is from a study of T cell responses to AZD1222 COVID-19 vaccine. The CDR3 totals 15 residues. V lost 0 bases to trimming and J lost 4 bases, with 11 bases between them. Germline CDR1 is SGHAT and CDR2 is FQNNGV. Points from the study as a whole: Spike-specific TCR breadth rose after two AZD1222 doses, and depth rose as well. Reports indicate that nearly half of spike-specific TCRs are directed at unmutated variant regions. Only five or six people who got AZD1222 tested seropositive at baseline.

The data were produced by immunoSEQ multiplex PCR, yet TCRdb's version contains in-frame clones alone and is incomplete. The sample has approximately 82,000 clones; 90% to 95% are singletons. About this clone: Its antigen is not known.

The source is an adult in good health. The specimen was peripheral blood, collected on day 0 of AZD1222 vaccination. This rearrangement joins TRBV11-2 to TRBJ2-3, with a possible D match to TRBD1 (5 bases). The CDR3 nucleotides read TGTGCCAGCAGCTTAGATGTGTGGGGCCCAGATACGCAGTATTTT. Protein product: CASSLDVWGPDTQYF. Full variable domain (rest looked up from reference TRBV11-2 and TRBJ2-3): EAGVAQSPRYKIIEKRQSVAFWCNPISGHATLYWYQQILGQGPKLLIQFQNNGVVDDSQLPKDRFSAERLKGVDSTLKIQPAKLEDSAVYLCASSLDVWGPDTQYFGPGTRLTVL.